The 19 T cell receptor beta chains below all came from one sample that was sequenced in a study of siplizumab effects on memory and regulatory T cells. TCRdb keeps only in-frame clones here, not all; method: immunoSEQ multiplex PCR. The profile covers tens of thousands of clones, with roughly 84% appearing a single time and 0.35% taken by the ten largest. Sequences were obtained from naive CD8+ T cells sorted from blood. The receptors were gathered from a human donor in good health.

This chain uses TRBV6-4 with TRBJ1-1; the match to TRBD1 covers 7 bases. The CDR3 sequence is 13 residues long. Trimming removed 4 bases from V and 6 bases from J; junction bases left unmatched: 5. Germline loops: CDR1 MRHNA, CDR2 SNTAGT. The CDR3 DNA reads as TGTGCCAGCAGTGTGACAGGGTATTCTGAAGCTTTCTTT. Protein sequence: CASSVTGYSEAFF.

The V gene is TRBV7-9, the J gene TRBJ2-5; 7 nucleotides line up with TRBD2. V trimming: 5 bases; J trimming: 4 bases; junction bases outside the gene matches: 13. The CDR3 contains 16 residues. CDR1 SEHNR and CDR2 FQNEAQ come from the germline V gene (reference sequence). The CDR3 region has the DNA TGTGCCAGCAGCCCCCTCGAGGGAGGGTTCGGAGAGACCCAGTACTTC. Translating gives CASSPLEGGFGETQYF.

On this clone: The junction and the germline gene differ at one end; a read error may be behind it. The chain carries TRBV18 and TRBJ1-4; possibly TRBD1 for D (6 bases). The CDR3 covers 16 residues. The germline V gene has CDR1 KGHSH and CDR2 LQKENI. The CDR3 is CASSPQGRFTNEKLFF. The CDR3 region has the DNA TGTGCCAGCTCTCCACAGGGTCGCTTTACTAATGAAAAACTGTTTTTT.

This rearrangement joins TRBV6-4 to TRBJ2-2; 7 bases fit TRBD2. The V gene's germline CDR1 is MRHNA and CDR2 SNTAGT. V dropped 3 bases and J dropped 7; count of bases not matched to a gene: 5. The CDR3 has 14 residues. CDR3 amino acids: CASSDSGGVGELFF. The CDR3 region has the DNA TGTGCCAGCAGTGATTCGGGGGGTGTCGGGGAGCTGTTTTTT.

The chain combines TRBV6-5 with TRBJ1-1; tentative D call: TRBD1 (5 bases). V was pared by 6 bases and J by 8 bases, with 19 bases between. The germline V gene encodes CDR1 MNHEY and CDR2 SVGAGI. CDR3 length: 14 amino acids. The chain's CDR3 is CASSYENQGHEAFF. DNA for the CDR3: TGTGCCAGCAGCTACGAAAACCAAGGACACGAAGCTTTCTTT.

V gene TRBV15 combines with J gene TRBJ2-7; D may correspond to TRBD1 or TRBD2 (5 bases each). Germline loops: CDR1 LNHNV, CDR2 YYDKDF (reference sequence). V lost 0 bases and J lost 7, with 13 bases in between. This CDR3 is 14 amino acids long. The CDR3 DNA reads TGTGCCACCAGCAGAGATGGAGGACAAGAAGAGCAGTACTTC. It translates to CATSRDGGQEEQYF. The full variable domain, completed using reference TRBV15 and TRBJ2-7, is DAMVIQNPRYQVTQFGKPVTLSCSQTLNHNVMYWYQQKSSQAPKLLFHYYDKDFNNEADTPDNFQSRRPNTSFCFLDIRSPGLGDTAMYLCATSRDGGQEEQYFGPGTRLTVT.

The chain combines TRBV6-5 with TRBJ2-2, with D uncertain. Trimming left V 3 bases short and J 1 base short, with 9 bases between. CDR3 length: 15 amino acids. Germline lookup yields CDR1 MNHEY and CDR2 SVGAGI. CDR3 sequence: CASSYQHLNTGELFF. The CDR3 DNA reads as TGTGCCAGCAGTTATCAGCACCTGAACACCGGGGAGCTGTTTTTT.

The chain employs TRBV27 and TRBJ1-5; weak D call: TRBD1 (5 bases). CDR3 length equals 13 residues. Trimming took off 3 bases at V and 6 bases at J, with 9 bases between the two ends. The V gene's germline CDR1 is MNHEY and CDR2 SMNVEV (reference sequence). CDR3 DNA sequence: TGTGCCAGCAGTTTGGGGGGAACTCAGCCCCAGCATTTT. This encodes CASSLGGTQPQHF.

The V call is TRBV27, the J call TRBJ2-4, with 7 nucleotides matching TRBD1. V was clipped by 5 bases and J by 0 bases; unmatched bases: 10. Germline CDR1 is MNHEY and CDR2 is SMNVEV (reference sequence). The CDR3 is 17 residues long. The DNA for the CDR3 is TGTGCCAGCAGTCCTCAGGGGGAATCTCTAGCCAAAAACATTCAGTACTTC. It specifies CASSPQGESLAKNIQYF.

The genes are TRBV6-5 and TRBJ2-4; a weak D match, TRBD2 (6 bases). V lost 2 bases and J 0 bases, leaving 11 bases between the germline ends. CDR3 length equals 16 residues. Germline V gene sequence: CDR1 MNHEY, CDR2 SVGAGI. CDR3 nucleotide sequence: TGTGCCAGCAGTTACGGCGGGACCCTAGCCAAAAACATTCAGTACTTC. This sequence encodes CASSYGGTLAKNIQYF.

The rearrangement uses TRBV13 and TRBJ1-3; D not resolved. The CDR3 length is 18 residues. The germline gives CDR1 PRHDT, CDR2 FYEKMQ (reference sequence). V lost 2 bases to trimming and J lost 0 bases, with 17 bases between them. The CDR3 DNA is TGTGCCAGCAGCTTACGCAGGACCGGGTACCACTCTGGAAACACCATATATTTT. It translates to CASSLRRTGYHSGNTIYF.

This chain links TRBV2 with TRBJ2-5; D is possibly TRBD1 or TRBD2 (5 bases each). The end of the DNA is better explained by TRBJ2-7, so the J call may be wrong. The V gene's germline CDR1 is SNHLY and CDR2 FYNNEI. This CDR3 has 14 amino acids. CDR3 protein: CASRAGRVSYEQYF. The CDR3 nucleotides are TGTGCCAGCAGGGCAGGGAGAGTTTCCTACGAGCAGTACTTC.

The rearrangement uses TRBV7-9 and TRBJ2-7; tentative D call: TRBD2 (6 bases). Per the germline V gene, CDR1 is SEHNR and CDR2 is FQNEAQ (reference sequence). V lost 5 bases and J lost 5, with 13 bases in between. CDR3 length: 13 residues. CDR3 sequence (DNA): TGTGCCAGCAGCCTGGGCGGGGCGAACGAGCAGTACTTC. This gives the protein CASSLGGANEQYF.

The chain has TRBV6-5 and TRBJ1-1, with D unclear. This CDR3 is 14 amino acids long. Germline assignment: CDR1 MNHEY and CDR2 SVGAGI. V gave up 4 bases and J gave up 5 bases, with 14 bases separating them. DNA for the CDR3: TGTGCCAGCAGTTCAAACCCGGGGAGTACTGAAGCTTTCTTT. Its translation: CASSSNPGSTEAFF.

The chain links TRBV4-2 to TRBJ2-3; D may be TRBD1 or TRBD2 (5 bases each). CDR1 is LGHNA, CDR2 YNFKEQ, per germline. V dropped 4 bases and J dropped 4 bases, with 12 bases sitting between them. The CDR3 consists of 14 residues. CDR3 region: CASSRDGVADTQYF. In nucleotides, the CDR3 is TGTGCCAGCAGCCGGGACGGGGTTGCAGATACGCAGTATTTT.

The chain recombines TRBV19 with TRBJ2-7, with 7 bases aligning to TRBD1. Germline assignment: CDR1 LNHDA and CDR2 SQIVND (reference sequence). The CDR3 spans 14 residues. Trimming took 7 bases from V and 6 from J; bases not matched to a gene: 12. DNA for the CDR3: TGTGCCAGTACCTCTCGACAGGGTGGCTTCGAGCAGTACTTC. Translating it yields CASTSRQGGFEQYF.

The CDR3 DNA sequence: TGTGCCAGCAGCTTCGCGACAGGGAGAGCAGATACGCAGTATTTT. Translating gives CASSFATGRADTQYF. The chain uses TRBV7-9 and TRBJ2-3; TRBD1 matches at 7 bases. Trimming removed 3 bases from V and 4 bases from J; junction bases left unmatched: 7. Germline V gene lookup returns CDR1 SEHNR and CDR2 FQNEAQ (reference sequence). The CDR3 runs 15 residues.

CDR3: CAMGDWPRGVDTEAFF. The CDR3 DNA is TGTGCCATGGGAGACTGGCCTCGGGGGGTTGACACTGAAGCTTTCTTT. The V gene is TRBV10-3, the J gene TRBJ1-1; a possible D gene is TRBD1 (5 bases). V was trimmed by 9 bases and J by 3 bases, leaving 23 bases between them. Germline V lookup: CDR1 ENHRY, CDR2 SYGVKD. The CDR3 length is 16 residues.

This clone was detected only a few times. In DNA, the CDR3 is TGTGCCAATTCGGACAGCCCTATGAACACTGAAGCTTTCTTT. This codes for CANSDSPMNTEAFF. The chain recombines TRBV6-6 with TRBJ1-1; D is perhaps TRBD1 (6 bases). V gave up 10 bases and J gave up 0 bases, with 15 bases separating them. This CDR3 spans 14 amino acids. CDR1 MNHNY and CDR2 SVGAGI come from the germline V gene (reference sequence).